The 2 T cell receptor beta chains presented below share a single source sample, sequenced in a study of blood T cell repertoires in COVID-19. TCRdb keeps only in-frame clones here, not all; method: immunoSEQ multiplex PCR. The table lists 300,000 to 350,000 clones, approximately 90% of them singletons, with roughly 7% in the top ten. Sequenced: peripheral blood. These TCRs come from a woman aged 30 to 39 with COVID-19, enrolled during active disease.

V is TRBV11-2 and J is TRBJ1-2; 7 bases agree with TRBD1. V shed 3 bases and J 5 bases; nucleotides not matched to a gene: 9. The CDR3 sequence is 15 residues long. Germline V gene sequence: CDR1 SGHAT, CDR2 FQNNGV. CDR3: CASSLQTGRYYGYTF. The CDR3 nucleotides are TGTGCCAGCAGCTTGCAGACAGGGAGATATTATGGCTACACCTTC.

The chain is built from TRBV28 and TRBJ2-1; possible D gene TRBD2, 6 bases. This CDR3 has 15 residues. V was cut by 2 bases and J by 8 bases, with 16 bases left in between. Germline V gene data show CDR1 as MDHEN and CDR2 as SYDVKM. The CDR3 loop is CASSLGMEGAHEQFF. The CDR3 DNA is TGTGCCAGCAGTTTAGGGATGGAGGGAGCCCATGAGCAGTTCTTC.